These T cell receptor beta chains were read from a single sample in a study of CD8+ T cells in alopecia areata. Sequencing used immunoSEQ multiplex PCR; TCRdb keeps in-frame clones, though not all of them. There are about 150,000 clones in the sample; 50% to 65% occur only once, and 15% to 20% lies in the top ten. This sample comprised CD8+ T cells sorted from blood, obtained at week 4, from a patient treated with tofacitinib. The receptor set was obtained from a human donor with alopecia areata. Each CDR3 is given with its conserved first and last residue. Each record gives: D gene, J gene, V gene, clone size, CDR3 protein, CDR3 DNA. D genes are given only for firm matches. Some rows mark clone size as missing; the rest say once, few, many or name a class of expanded clone.

D gene: TRBD1; J gene: TRBJ1-1; V gene: TRBV27; clone size: -; CDR3 protein: CASSFITGGIAEAFF; CDR3 DNA: TGTGCCAGCAGTTTTATCACAGGGGGCATCGCTGAAGCTTTCTTT
D gene: TRBD2; J gene: TRBJ2-5; V gene: TRBV4-2; clone size: -; CDR3 protein: CASSQAATSGGAETQYF; CDR3 DNA: TGTGCCAGCAGCCAAGCCGCGACTAGCGGGGGCGCGGAGACCCAGTACTTC
D gene: -; J gene: TRBJ1-1; V gene: TRBV30; clone size: -; CDR3 protein: CAWDPLGTEAFF; CDR3 DNA: TGTGCCTGGGATCCTCTGGGCACTGAAGCTTTCTTT
D gene: -; J gene: TRBJ1-1; V gene: TRBV29-1; clone size: -; CDR3 protein: CSVVFTEAFF; CDR3 DNA: TGCAGCGTTGTTTTTACTGAAGCTTTCTTT
D gene: TRBD1; J gene: TRBJ2-1; V gene: TRBV27; clone size: -; CDR3 protein: CASSPPDRGGNEQFF; CDR3 DNA: TGTGCCAGCAGTCCCCCCGACAGGGGAGGCAATGAGCAGTTCTTC
D gene: TRBD2; J gene: TRBJ2-7; V gene: TRBV13; clone size: -; CDR3 protein: CASSAPGLGSYEQYF; CDR3 DNA: TGTGCCAGCAGCGCTCCGGGACTAGGCTCCTACGAGCAGTACTTC
D gene: -; J gene: TRBJ1-1; V gene: TRBV29-1; clone size: few; CDR3 protein: CSVSGIGRAFF; CDR3 DNA: TGCAGCGTTTCAGGGATAGGAAGAGCTTTCTTT
D gene: -; J gene: TRBJ2-7; V gene: TRBV6-5; clone size: -; CDR3 protein: CASSYHVADYEQYF; CDR3 DNA: TGTGCCAGCAGTTATCATGTAGCGGACTACGAGCAGTACTTC
D gene: TRBD1; J gene: TRBJ2-2; V gene: TRBV6-1; clone size: -; CDR3 protein: CASSPEGQPSGELFF; CDR3 DNA: TGTGCCAGCAGTCCCGAGGGACAGCCATCCGGGGAGCTGTTTTTT
D gene: -; J gene: TRBJ2-1; V gene: TRBV30; clone size: once; CDR3 protein: CAWSEDNYNEQFF; CDR3 DNA: TGTGCCTGGAGTGAAGACAATTACAATGAGCAGTTCTTC
D gene: TRBD1; J gene: TRBJ2-2; V gene: TRBV23-1; clone size: few; CDR3 protein: CASSRQGAGELFF; CDR3 DNA: TGCGCCAGCAGCCGACAGGGGGCCGGGGAGCTGTTTTTT
D gene: -; J gene: TRBJ1-1; V gene: TRBV29-1; clone size: -; CDR3 protein: CSVEGRGGSTEAFF; CDR3 DNA: TGCAGCGTTGAGGGCAGGGGAGGGAGCACTGAAGCTTTCTTT
D gene: -; J gene: TRBJ1-5; V gene: TRBV6-5; clone size: -; CDR3 protein: CASSASLLALQPQHF; CDR3 DNA: TGTGCCAGCAGCGCCTCCCTCTTGGCTCTCCAGCCCCAGCATTTT
D gene: -; J gene: TRBJ2-7; V gene: TRBV6-5; clone size: -; CDR3 protein: CASSYSPGARSYEQYF; CDR3 DNA: TGTGCCAGCAGTTACTCCCCGGGGGCTCGCTCCTACGAGCAGTACTTC
D gene: -; J gene: TRBJ2-2; V gene: TRBV14; clone size: few; CDR3 protein: CASSQGWQGTGELFF; CDR3 DNA: TGTGCCAGCAGCCAAGGTTGGCAGGGCACCGGGGAGCTGTTTTTT
D gene: -; J gene: TRBJ2-2; V gene: TRBV7-9; clone size: -; CDR3 protein: CASNQGPPGTGELFF; CDR3 DNA: TGTGCCAGCAACCAGGGGCCTCCGGGCACCGGGGAGCTGTTTTTT
D gene: -; J gene: TRBJ1-1; V gene: TRBV25-1; clone size: -; CDR3 protein: CASSEPGKYTEAFF; CDR3 DNA: TGTGCCAGCAGTGAACCAGGGAAATACACTGAAGCTTTCTTT
D gene: -; J gene: TRBJ2-6; V gene: TRBV7-9; clone size: -; CDR3 protein: CASSLARRDSGANVLTF; CDR3 DNA: TGTGCCAGCAGCTTAGCGCGTCGGGACTCTGGGGCCAACGTCCTGACTTTC
D gene: -; J gene: TRBJ1-2; V gene: TRBV9; clone size: -; CDR3 protein: CASSADFGLLNF; CDR3 DNA: TGTGCCAGCAGCGCAGACTTTGGACTGCTCAACTTC
D gene: -; J gene: TRBJ2-5; V gene: TRBV18; clone size: -; CDR3 protein: CARQPQETQYF; CDR3 DNA: TGTGCCAGGCAGCCACAGGAGACCCAGTACTTC
D gene: -; J gene: TRBJ2-7; V gene: TRBV7-9; clone size: -; CDR3 protein: CASSLESSLYEQYF; CDR3 DNA: TGTGCCAGCAGCTTAGAATCGTCACTCTACGAGCAGTACTTC
D gene: TRBD1; J gene: TRBJ1-6; V gene: TRBV30; clone size: -; CDR3 protein: CAWRVFVDGGQGAIYNSPLHF; CDR3 DNA: TGTGCCTGGAGAGTATTCGTCGATGGGGGACAGGGGGCAATCTATAATTCACCCCTCCACTTT
D gene: -; J gene: TRBJ1-2; V gene: TRBV29-1; clone size: -; CDR3 protein: CSAWGWTAYWYGYTF; CDR3 DNA: TGCAGCGCTTGGGGGTGGACAGCCTATTGGTATGGCTACACCTTC
D gene: -; J gene: TRBJ1-2; V gene: TRBV6-5; clone size: -; CDR3 protein: CASSYVPPGSGYTF; CDR3 DNA: TGTGCCAGCAGTTACGTCCCCCCGGGATCAGGCTACACCTTC
D gene: -; J gene: TRBJ2-5; V gene: TRBV15; clone size: -; CDR3 protein: CATSRGGGETQYF; CDR3 DNA: TGTGCCACCAGCAGAGGAGGGGGAGAGACCCAGTACTTC
D gene: -; J gene: TRBJ1-3; V gene: TRBV29-1; clone size: -; CDR3 protein: CSVEDPTVSGNTIYF; CDR3 DNA: TGCAGCGTTGAAGACCCGACAGTTTCCGGAAACACCATATATTTT
D gene: -; J gene: TRBJ2-5; V gene: TRBV29-1; clone size: -; CDR3 protein: CSASGLETQYF; CDR3 DNA: TGCAGCGCCTCGGGACTAGAGACCCAGTACTTC
D gene: TRBD1; J gene: TRBJ2-7; V gene: TRBV7-9; clone size: -; CDR3 protein: CASSLGSGGLKEQYF; CDR3 DNA: TGTGCCAGCAGCTTAGGCTCAGGGGGTTTAAAGGAGCAGTACTTC
D gene: -; J gene: TRBJ2-1; V gene: TRBV2; clone size: -; CDR3 protein: CASTLPGTGPSLGQFF; CDR3 DNA: TGTGCCAGCACCCTCCCGGGGACGGGGCCCTCACTAGGGCAGTTCTTC
D gene: -; J gene: TRBJ1-1; V gene: TRBV4-1; clone size: few; CDR3 protein: CASSQRVGEGPEAFF; CDR3 DNA: TGCGCCAGCAGCCAAAGAGTTGGGGAAGGGCCTGAAGCTTTCTTT
D gene: TRBD1; J gene: TRBJ2-4; V gene: TRBV12-5; clone size: -; CDR3 protein: CASGADRGQNIQYF; CDR3 DNA: TGTGCTAGTGGCGCGGACAGGGGGCAAAACATTCAGTACTTC
D gene: -; J gene: TRBJ2-3; V gene: TRBV7-9; clone size: -; CDR3 protein: CASSQRLSESTDTQYF; CDR3 DNA: TGTGCCAGCAGCCAGCGACTTAGCGAGAGCACAGATACGCAGTATTTT
D gene: TRBD1; J gene: TRBJ1-5; V gene: TRBV27; clone size: -; CDR3 protein: CASSLGRGHQPQHF; CDR3 DNA: TGTGCCAGCAGTTTGGGCAGGGGGCATCAGCCCCAGCATTTT
D gene: -; J gene: TRBJ1-1; V gene: TRBV29-1; clone size: -; CDR3 protein: CSVQRKAEAFF; CDR3 DNA: TGCAGTGTTCAGCGAAAAGCTGAAGCTTTCTTT
D gene: -; J gene: TRBJ2-2; V gene: TRBV27; clone size: -; CDR3 protein: CASSLYGVGGELFF; CDR3 DNA: TGTGCCAGCAGTTTATACGGGGTTGGCGGGGAGCTGTTTTTT
D gene: -; J gene: TRBJ2-3; V gene: TRBV27; clone size: -; CDR3 protein: CASSHRTSTDTQYF; CDR3 DNA: TGTGCCAGCAGCCACAGGACAAGCACAGATACGCAGTATTTT